This TCR beta chain stems from a study of blood T cell repertoires in COVID-19. Turning to the study itself: The origin of the acute and convalescent COVID-19 samples was the United States, Italy and Spain. Sources were T cells, B-cell-depleted T cells, or PBMCs; the material itself was cDNA or gDNA.

Patients from Seattle were sampled longitudinally, starting during active infection. Original handling: Nucleated cell counts were estimated from reference gene primer amplification. The repertoire was sequenced with immunoSEQ multiplex PCR; TCRdb's copy has only in-frame clones and lacks some. The V and J calls and clone size were taken over from that table, and D and trimming were inferred from the DNA. The data hold over 150,000 clones, with 80% to 90% observed a single time. CDR3 size: 16 residues. V dropped 5 bases and J dropped 0 bases, with 14 bases sitting between them. The germline gives CDR1 SGHVS, CDR2 FQNEAQ.

The chain employs TRBV7-8 and TRBJ1-3; TRBD1 is a possible D gene (6 bases). The clonotype was recovered from a woman in her 70s with COVID-19, enrolled during active disease. Sequencing was performed on peripheral blood. CDR3 sequence: CASSRRQVISGNTIYF. For the CDR3, the DNA is TGTGCCAGCAGCAGACGACAGGTTATCTCTGGAAACACCATATATTTT. The full variable domain, completed using reference TRBV7-8 and TRBJ1-3, is GAGVSQSPRYKVAKRGQDVALRCDPISGHVSLFWYQQALGQGPEFLTYFQNEAQLDKSGLPSDRFFAERPEGSVSTLKIQRTQQEDSAVYLCASSRRQVISGNTIYFGEGSWLTVV.